The rows below give T cell receptor beta chains drawn from one sample of a study of T-cell reconstitution after alpha-beta-depleted transplantation in children. TCRdb re-called the PCR reads with MiXCR, one entry per CDR3 protein. The repertoire holds some 80,000 distinct CDR3 sequences, with 18% as singletons. The sample was PBMCs, mostly from graft donor cells, taken 360 days after TCRalphabeta/CD19-depleted stem cell transplant. The receptors were sampled from a male patient aged 2 to 9 who had a stem cell transplant for acute lymphoblastic leukemia, so the T cells may come from the graft donor. Each CDR3 is given with its conserved first and last residue. The D gene is left open where the match is weak. Clone size is given for some rows only: seen once, a few or many times, or a class if the clone is expanded.

TRBV4-2,NA,TRBD1,TRBJ2-7,TGTGCCAGCAGCCACGGGGGACAGGGGGCGCGTGAGCAGTACTTC,CASSHGGQGAREQYF
TRBV24-1,many,NA,TRBJ1-5,TGTGCCACCAGTGTTCAGAGTGTGGGCCAGCCCCAGCATTTT,CATSVQSVGQPQHF
TRBV28,NA,TRBD2,TRBJ2-1,TGTGCCAGCAGTTTATCCTGGACTAGCAGGTACAATGAGCAGTTCTTC,CASSLSWTSRYNEQFF
TRBV20-1,few,NA,TRBJ2-7,TGCAGTGCTAGCACCCACGGGACGGGAACCTACGAGCAGTACTTC,CSASTHGTGTYEQYF
TRBV7-8,few,NA,TRBJ1-5,TGTGCCAGCAGCTTAGGTGAGGGATATAGCAATCAGCCCCAGCATTTT,CASSLGEGYSNQPQHF
TRBV4-1,NA,NA,TRBJ1-1,TGCGCCAGCAGCCAAGAAGGGGTGGCTTTCTTT,CASSQEGVAFF
TRBV11-3,many,NA,TRBJ2-2,TGTGCCAGCAGCTCTTCGCCGGGGGCCGGGGAGCTGTTTTTT,CASSSSPGAGELFF
TRBV4-1,few,NA,TRBJ2-1,TGCGCCAGCAGTCCCTGGTCCAGGGGAAGCGAGCAGTTCTTC,CASSPWSRGSEQFF
TRBV5-1,NA,NA,TRBJ2-7,TGCGCCAGCAGCCCTCACGCGAGCTCCTACGAGCAGTACTTC,CASSPHASSYEQYF
TRBV30,few,NA,TRBJ1-4,TGTGCCTGGAGCTCCTTCAGAAGGGAAAAACTGTTTTTT,CAWSSFRREKLFF
TRBV27,NA,TRBD2,TRBJ2-7,TGTGCCAGCAGCCTAGCGGGAGTTGCCTACGAGCAGTACTTC,CASSLAGVAYEQYF
TRBV7-6,NA,NA,TRBJ2-7,TGTGCCAGCAGCTTGGTCACGGGCTGGGAGCAGTACTTC,CASSLVTGWEQYF
TRBV4-1,NA,TRBD1,TRBJ1-4,TGCGCCAGCAGCCAAGTTGGGACAGGTTTTAATGAAAAACTGTTTTTT,CASSQVGTGFNEKLFF
TRBV7-9,NA,NA,TRBJ2-1,TGTGCCAGCAGCCCCCGGGACCGACACAATGAGCAGTTCTTC,CASSPRDRHNEQFF
TRBV4-2,NA,TRBD2,TRBJ2-1,TGTGCCAGCAGCCAATCTTTAGCGGGCAATGAGCAGTTCTTC,CASSQSLAGNEQFF
TRBV6-5,many,NA,TRBJ1-1,TGTGCCAGCAGTTTTCAACGGATGAACACTGAAGCTTTCTTT,CASSFQRMNTEAFF
TRBV27,few,NA,TRBJ2-1,TGTGCCAGCAGTTCGGGGCATGAGCAGTTCTTC,CASSSGHEQFF
TRBV5-1,few,TRBD2,TRBJ2-3,TGCGCCAGCAGCTTCCCGGGGAGGGCAGATACGCAGTATTTT,CASSFPGRADTQYF
TRBV5-1,few,NA,TRBJ1-1,TGCGCCAGCAAATCGAGCATTTCGAACACTGAAGCTTTCTTT,CASKSSISNTEAFF
TRBV6-2/TRBV6-3,few,TRBD2,TRBJ2-3,TGTGCCAGCAGGCCACTAGCGCTCGGCGCAGATACGCAGTATTTT,CASRPLALGADTQYF
TRBV12-3/TRBV12-4,NA,NA,TRBJ2-1,TGTGCCAGCAAGGGGGAGCTCGGACTCAACAATGAGCAGTTCTTC,CASKGELGLNNEQFF
TRBV6-1,NA,NA,TRBJ1-1,TGTGCCAGCAGGAACAGAGGTAACACTGAAGCTTTCTTT,CASRNRGNTEAFF
TRBV7-9,few,NA,TRBJ2-3,TGTGCCAGCAGCCACATCAGTCCCTCCACAGATACGCAGTATTTT,CASSHISPSTDTQYF
TRBV11-3,NA,NA,TRBJ2-1,TGTGCCAGCAGCTTAAGGGGTGGGTACAATGAGCAGTTCTTC,CASSLRGGYNEQFF
TRBV21-1,NA,NA,TRBJ1-2,NA,CASSNWGTGARYGYTF
TRBV7-9,few,NA,TRBJ2-3,TGTGCCAGCAGCTTTTGGACAGATACGCAGTATTTT,CASSFWTDTQYF
TRBV20-1,NA,NA,TRBJ2-7,TGCAGTGCTAGAGATTGGGCCACCCGCGAGCACTTC,CSARDWATREHF
TRBV7-9,few,TRBD2,TRBJ2-3,TGTGCCAGCAGCTTAACTAGCGGGAGGAGAGGCACAGATACGCAGTATTTT,CASSLTSGRRGTDTQYF
TRBV4-2,NA,TRBD1,TRBJ1-2,TGTGCCAGCAGCCAAGATAGGGGACAGGGAAGATTCTATGGCTACACCTTC,CASSQDRGQGRFYGYTF
TRBV18,few,TRBD2,TRBJ2-5,TGTGCCAGCTCACTAATAGCGGGAAACCAAGAGACCCAGTACTTC,CASSLIAGNQETQYF
TRBV6-1,NA,TRBD1,TRBJ2-3,TGTGCCAGCAGCAGGACAGGGGTCAGCACAGATACGCAGTATTTT,CASSRTGVSTDTQYF
TRBV7-9,few,NA,TRBJ2-2,TGTGCCAGCAGCCCTAACCTGGGTCTGAACACCGGGGAGCTGTTTTTT,CASSPNLGLNTGELFF
TRBV29-1,few,TRBD2,TRBJ2-7,TGCAGCGTTGAAGGCACTAGCGATACCTACGAGCAGTACTTC,CSVEGTSDTYEQYF
TRBV12-3/TRBV12-4,NA,NA,TRBJ1-3,TGTGCCAGCAGTTGGATACCTGGAAACACCATATATTTT,CASSWIPGNTIYF
TRBV9,NA,NA,TRBJ2-7,TGTGCCAGCAGCGAGGGGGGTCTCCGCTCCTACGAGCAGTACTTC,CASSEGGLRSYEQYF
TRBV5-6,NA,TRBD2,TRBJ2-4,TGTGCCAGCAGCTTCCCTAGCGGTTACTCCAAAAACATTCAGTACTTC,CASSFPSGYSKNIQYF
TRBV6-5,few,TRBD2,TRBJ2-7,TGTGCCAGCAGTTACCTGACTAGCGCCTACGAGCAGTACTTC,CASSYLTSAYEQYF
TRBV3-1,few,NA,TRBJ2-4,TGTGCCAGCAGCCAATGGCAGGGGGCCAAAAACATTCAGTACTTC,CASSQWQGAKNIQYF
TRBV6-1,few,TRBD1,TRBJ2-5,TGTGCCAGCAGATCTTCCGGGACAGGGGTTGGAAAGACCCAGTACTTC,CASRSSGTGVGKTQYF
TRBV6-1,NA,NA,TRBJ2-5,TGTGCCAGCAGAAAAAGGGGGAGGGAGACCCAGTACTTC,CASRKRGRETQYF
TRBV6-4,few,NA,TRBJ1-2,TGTGCCAGCAGTGAGGCAGGAACTTATGGCTACACCTTC,CASSEAGTYGYTF
TRBV6-2/TRBV6-3,NA,TRBD1,TRBJ1-2,TGTGCCAGCGGGACAGGTGGGGGCTACACCTTC,CASGTGGGYTF